These 10 T cell receptor beta chains came from one sample sequenced in a study of OX40 agonist ivuxolimab in advanced cancers. Sequencing was performed with immunoSEQ multiplex PCR; in TCRdb, only in-frame clones are kept and a portion is missing. The data hold about 60,000 clones, with almost 95% observed a single time. Sequenced material: CD4+ or CD8+ T cells sorted from blood, taken in a trial of the OX40 agonist ivuxolimab. The receptors derive from an adult with an advanced solid tumor such as melanoma, head and neck, liver or kidney cancer.

The chain joins TRBV30 to TRBJ2-7, with D perhaps matching TRBD1 or TRBD2 (5 bases each). CDR1 is GTSNPN and CDR2 is SVGIG in the germline V gene (reference sequence). The CDR3 runs to 14 residues. Between the trimmed V and J ends, which lost 0 bases and 2 bases, there was a span of 11 bases. CDR3 region: CAWSVWQGPYEQYF. The CDR3 DNA reads TGTGCCTGGAGTGTCTGGCAGGGACCCTACGAGCAGTACTTC.

The chain's CDR3 is CASSDRGQSNEQFF. In DNA form, the CDR3 reads TGTGCCAGCAGCGACAGGGGTCAATCCAATGAGCAGTTCTTC. J is TRBJ2-1 and V is TRBV21-1; the table calls TRBD1, which could not be checked here. TRBV21-1 represents a pseudogene. The CDR3 sequence is 14 residues long.

The rearrangement joins TRBV29-1 to TRBJ2-6; D is unclear. This CDR3 comprises 15 residues. Per the germline V gene, CDR1 is SQVTM and CDR2 is ANQGSEA. V gave up 6 bases and J gave up 0 bases, with 12 bases separating them. The chain's CDR3 is CSVTLLRSGANVLTF. The CDR3 bases are TGCAGCGTCACCTTACTGCGCTCTGGGGCCAACGTCCTGACTTTC. Full variable domain (rest looked up from reference TRBV29-1 and TRBJ2-6): SAVISQKPSRDICQRGTSLTIQCQVDSQVTMMFWYRQQPGQSLTLIATANQGSEATYESGFVIDKFPISRPNLTFSTLTVSNMSPEDSSIYLCSVTLLRSGANVLTFGAGSRLTVL.

The J gene is TRBJ1-5, the V gene TRBV27; no clear D. With 0 bases removed from V and 6 bases from J, the gap between germline ends came to 6 bases. Germline V lookup: CDR1 MNHEY, CDR2 SMNVEV (reference sequence). CDR3 length: 13 amino acids. CDR3 residues: CASSLSMGQPQHF. Written as DNA, the CDR3 is TGTGCCAGCAGTTTATCGATGGGTCAGCCCCAGCATTTT.

This chain joins TRBV4-1 and TRBJ1-1, with D hard to call. Germline loops: CDR1 MGHRA, CDR2 YSYEKL. The CDR3 runs to 11 residues. Trimming pared 1 base from V and 8 bases from J, leaving 5 bases between. Here the CDR3 reads CASSQGIEAFF. As DNA, the CDR3 is TGCGCCAGCAGCCAAGGGATAGAAGCTTTCTTT.

The V and J genes are TRBV4-1 and TRBJ1-2; no clear D. The V end lost 1 base, the J end lost 5 bases, and 17 bases lay between the germline ends. This CDR3 has 16 residues. The germline CDR1 and CDR2 sequences are MGHRA and YSYEKL. The CDR3 sequence is CASSQAPRSPIYGYTF. In DNA, the CDR3 is TGCGCCAGCAGCCAAGCTCCCCGGTCCCCCATTTATGGCTACACCTTC.

V and J are TRBV27 and TRBJ2-1; D might be TRBD1 (5 bases). Germline assignment: CDR1 MNHEY and CDR2 SMNVEV (reference sequence). V lost 3 bases and J lost 3, with 12 bases in between. This CDR3 is 15 amino acids long. The CDR3 loop reads CASSFVTEFYNEQFF. CDR3 DNA sequence: TGTGCCAGCAGTTTTGTGACAGAGTTCTACAATGAGCAGTTCTTC.

The J gene is TRBJ2-7, the V gene TRBV5-5; D is unresolved. Trimming took 0 bases from V and 7 from J, leaving 8 bases between them. CDR1 and CDR2 from the germline V gene are SGHKS and YYEKEE (reference sequence). This CDR3 is 12 amino acids long. The CDR3 region has the DNA TGTGCCAGCAGCTTGGATGGGATGGAGCAGTACTTC. Its protein is CASSLDGMEQYF.

The J gene is TRBJ2-1, the V gene TRBV11-3, with D maybe TRBD2 (6 bases). This CDR3 contains 15 residues. Germline values: CDR1 SGHNT, CDR2 YENEEA. The germline V and J ends were trimmed by 0 bases and 9 bases, with 15 bases remaining between them. The CDR3 here is CASSLEEGLLGEQFF. In DNA form, the CDR3 reads TGTGCCAGCAGCTTAGAGGAGGGCCTTTTGGGTGAGCAGTTCTTC. Complete variable domain (other parts from reference TRBV11-3 and TRBJ2-1): EAGVVQSPRYKIIEKKQPVAFWCNPISGHNTLYWYLQNLGQGPELLIRYENEEAVDDSQLPKDRFSAERLKGVDSTLKIQPAELGDSAVYLCASSLEEGLLGEQFFGPGTRLTVL.

The chain carries TRBV4-3 and TRBJ2-5; no definite D call. The CDR3 is 13 amino acids. The V gene's germline CDR1 is LGHNA and CDR2 YSLEER. V dropped 4 bases and J dropped 4 bases, with 10 bases sitting between them. CDR3 bases: TGCGCCAGCAGCCTAACGTGGGGAGAGACCCAGTACTTC. Its protein is CASSLTWGETQYF.